The clone carrying this T cell receptor (beta chain) was detected only a few times. Within a library made for alpha chains, this beta chain is off target, and its count is uninformative. Germline CDR1 and CDR2: MNHEY and SVGEGT. Trimming removed 0 bases from V and 3 bases from J, with 10 bases in between. CDR3 length equals 15 residues. TCRdb itself ran the 5' RACE reads through MiXCR, one entry per CDR3 protein. The sample has about 11,000 distinct CDR3 sequences; 6.3% are singletons. Time point given: sample taken at primary tumor resection. Whole RNA, isolated from tumor, nontumor lung or frozen PBMC, was sequenced without prior sorting. This sample is part of a study of spatial heterogeneity in lung cancer.

Sequenced here: PBMCs, sampled at surgery. The TCR originated in a male donor with early-stage non-small cell lung cancer. This rearrangement joins TRBV6-2 or TRBV6-3 to TRBJ2-3; D possibly corresponds to TRBD1 (6 bases). The CDR3 spells CASSYSPGDTDTQYF. CDR3 DNA sequence: TGTGCCAGCAGTTACTCGCCAGGGGATACAGATACGCAGTATTTT.